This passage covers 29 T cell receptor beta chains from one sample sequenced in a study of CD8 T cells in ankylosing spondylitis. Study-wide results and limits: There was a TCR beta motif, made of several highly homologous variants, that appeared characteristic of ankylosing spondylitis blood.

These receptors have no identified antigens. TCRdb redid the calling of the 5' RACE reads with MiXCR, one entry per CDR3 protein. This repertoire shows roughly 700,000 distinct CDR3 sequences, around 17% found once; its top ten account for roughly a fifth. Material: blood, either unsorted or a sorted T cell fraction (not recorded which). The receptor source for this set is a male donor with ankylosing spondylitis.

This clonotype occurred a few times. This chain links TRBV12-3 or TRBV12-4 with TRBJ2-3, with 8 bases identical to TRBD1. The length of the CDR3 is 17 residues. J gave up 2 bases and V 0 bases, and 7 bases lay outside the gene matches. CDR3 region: CASSLAWAGGDTDTQYF. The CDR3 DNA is TGTGCCAGCAGTTTAGCTTGGGCAGGGGGCGACACAGATACGCAGTATTTT.

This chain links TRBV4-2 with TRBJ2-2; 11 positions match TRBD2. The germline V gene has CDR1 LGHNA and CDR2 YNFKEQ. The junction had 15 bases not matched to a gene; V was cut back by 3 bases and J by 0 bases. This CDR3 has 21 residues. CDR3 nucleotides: TGTGCCAGCAGCCACGGACTTGAATCGGGACTAGCGGCCGCGAACACCGGGGAGCTGTTTTTT. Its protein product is CASSHGLESGLAAANTGELFF.

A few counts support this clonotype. CDR3 sequence: CASSLASRGGEAFF. The CDR3 DNA reads as TGTGCCAGCAGTTTAGCGTCCAGGGGTGGTGAAGCTTTCTTT. The chain recombines TRBV12-3 or TRBV12-4 with TRBJ1-1, with D possibly being TRBD1 (6 bases). CDR3 length: 14 residues. V was clipped by 0 bases and J by 7 bases, with 12 bases between them.

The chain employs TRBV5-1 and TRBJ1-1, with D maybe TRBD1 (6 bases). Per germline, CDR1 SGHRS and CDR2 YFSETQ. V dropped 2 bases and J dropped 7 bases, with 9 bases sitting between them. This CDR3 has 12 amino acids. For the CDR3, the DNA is TGCGCCAGCAGCTTCGGGGGCAATGAAGCTTTCTTT. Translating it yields CASSFGGNEAFF.

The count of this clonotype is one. The DNA for the CDR3 is TGTGCCAGCAGCCCCCCGGGGAGCGGGGGGGCCTCCTACGAGCAGTACTTC. This translates into CASSPPGSGGASYEQYF. The V gene is TRBV5-6, the J gene TRBJ2-7; 10 positions agree with TRBD2. CDR1 and CDR2 (germline): SGHDT, YYEEEE. V shed 4 bases and J 0 bases; nucleotides not matched to a gene: 10. The CDR3 runs 17 residues.

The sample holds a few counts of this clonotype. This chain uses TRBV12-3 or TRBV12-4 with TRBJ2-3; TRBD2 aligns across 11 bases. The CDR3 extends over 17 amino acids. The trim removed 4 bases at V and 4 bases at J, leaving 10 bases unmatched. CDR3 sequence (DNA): TGTGCCAGCAGTTCGCGACTAGCGGGAATCGGGGCAGATACGCAGTATTTT. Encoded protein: CASSSRLAGIGADTQYF.

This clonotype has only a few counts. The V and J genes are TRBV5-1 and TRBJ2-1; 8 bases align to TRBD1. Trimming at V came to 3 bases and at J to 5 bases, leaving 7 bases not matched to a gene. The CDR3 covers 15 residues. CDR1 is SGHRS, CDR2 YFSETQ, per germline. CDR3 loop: CASSSRTGSHNEQFF. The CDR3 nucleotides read TGCGCCAGCAGCTCCAGGACAGGGTCGCACAATGAGCAGTTCTTC.

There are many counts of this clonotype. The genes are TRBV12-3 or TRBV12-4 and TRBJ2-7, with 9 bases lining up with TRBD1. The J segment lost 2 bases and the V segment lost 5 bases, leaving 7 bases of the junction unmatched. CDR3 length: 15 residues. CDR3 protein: CASSADRGGPYEQYF. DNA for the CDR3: TGTGCCAGCAGTGCCGACAGGGGGGGGCCCTACGAGCAGTACTTC.

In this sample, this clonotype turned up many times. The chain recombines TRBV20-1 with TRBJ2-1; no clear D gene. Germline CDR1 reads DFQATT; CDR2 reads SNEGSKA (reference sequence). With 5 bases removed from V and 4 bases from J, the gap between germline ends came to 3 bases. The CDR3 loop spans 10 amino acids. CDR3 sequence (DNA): TGCAGTGCTCCTTACAATGAGCAGTTCTTC. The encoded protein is CSAPYNEQFF.

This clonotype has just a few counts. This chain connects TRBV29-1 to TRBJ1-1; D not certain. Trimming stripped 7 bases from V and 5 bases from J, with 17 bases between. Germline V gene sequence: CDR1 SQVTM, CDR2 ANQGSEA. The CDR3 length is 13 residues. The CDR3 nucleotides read TGCAGCGCAGGAACCACAACGGGGACTGAAGCTTTCTTT. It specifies CSAGTTTGTEAFF.

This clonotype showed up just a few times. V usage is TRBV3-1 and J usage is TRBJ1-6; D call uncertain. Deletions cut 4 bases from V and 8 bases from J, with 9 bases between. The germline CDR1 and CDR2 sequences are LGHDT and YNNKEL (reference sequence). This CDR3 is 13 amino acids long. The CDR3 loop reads CASSRTEDSPLHF. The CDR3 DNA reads TGTGCCAGCAGCCGGACGGAGGATTCACCCCTCCACTTT.

The CDR3 DNA reads TGTGCCAGCAGTTCGACTAGCGGGAGAGTGTTGTTCACCGGGGAGCTGTTTTTT. It specifies CASSSTSGRVLFTGELFF. The genes are TRBV12-3 or TRBV12-4 and TRBJ2-2, with 12 nucleotides matching TRBD2. Trimming removed 4 bases from V and 4 bases from J; junction bases left unmatched: 10. The length of the CDR3 is 18 residues.

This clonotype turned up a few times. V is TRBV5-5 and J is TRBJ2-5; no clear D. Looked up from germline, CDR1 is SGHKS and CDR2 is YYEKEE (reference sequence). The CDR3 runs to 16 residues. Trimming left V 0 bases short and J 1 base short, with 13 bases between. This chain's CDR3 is CASSLVLTKGQETQYF. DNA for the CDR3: TGTGCCAGCAGCTTGGTGCTGACAAAGGGCCAAGAGACCCAGTACTTC. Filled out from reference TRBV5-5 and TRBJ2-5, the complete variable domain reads DAGVTQSPTHLIKTRGQQVTLRCSPISGHKSVSWYQQVLGQGPQFIFQYYEKEERGRGNFPDRFSARQFPNYSSELNVNALLLGDSALYLCASSLVLTKGQETQYFGPGTRLLVL.

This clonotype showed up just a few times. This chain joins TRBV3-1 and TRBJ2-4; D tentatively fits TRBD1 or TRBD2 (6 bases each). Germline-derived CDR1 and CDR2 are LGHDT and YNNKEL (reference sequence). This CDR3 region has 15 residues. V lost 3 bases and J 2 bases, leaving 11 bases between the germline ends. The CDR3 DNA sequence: TGTGCCAGCAGCCATCCCGGGGGCACCAAAAACATTCAGTACTTC. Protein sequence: CASSHPGGTKNIQYF.

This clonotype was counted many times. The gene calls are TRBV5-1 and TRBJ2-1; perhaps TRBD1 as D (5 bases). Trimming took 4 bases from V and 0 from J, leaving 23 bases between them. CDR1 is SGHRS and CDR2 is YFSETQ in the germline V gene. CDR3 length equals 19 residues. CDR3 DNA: TGCGCCAGCAGCGTGACCAGGGTGGCTACATCCAGCTCCTACAATGAGCAGTTCTTC. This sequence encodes CASSVTRVATSSSYNEQFF.

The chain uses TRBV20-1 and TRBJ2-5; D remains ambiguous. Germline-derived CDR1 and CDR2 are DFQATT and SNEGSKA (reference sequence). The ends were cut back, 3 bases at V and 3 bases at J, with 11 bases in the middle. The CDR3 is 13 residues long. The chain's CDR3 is CSARATREETQYF. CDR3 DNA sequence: TGCAGTGCTAGGGCCACCCGGGAAGAGACCCAGTACTTC.

DNA of the CDR3: TGTGCCAGCAGTGAAACCAGGACGGGGGACACTGAAGCTTTCTTT. Its translation: CASSETRTGDTEAFF. The genes are TRBV25-1 and TRBJ1-1; possible D gene TRBD1, 5 bases. The germline gives CDR1 MGHDK, CDR2 SYGVNS. With 2 bases removed from V and 3 bases from J, the gap between germline ends came to 13 bases. The CDR3 totals 15 residues.

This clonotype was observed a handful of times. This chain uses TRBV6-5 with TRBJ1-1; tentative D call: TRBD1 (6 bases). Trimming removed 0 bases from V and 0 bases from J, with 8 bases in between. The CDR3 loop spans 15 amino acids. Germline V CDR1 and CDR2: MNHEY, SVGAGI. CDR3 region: CASSYSRTVNTEAFF. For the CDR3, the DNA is TGTGCCAGCAGTTACTCCCGGACAGTGAACACTGAAGCTTTCTTT.

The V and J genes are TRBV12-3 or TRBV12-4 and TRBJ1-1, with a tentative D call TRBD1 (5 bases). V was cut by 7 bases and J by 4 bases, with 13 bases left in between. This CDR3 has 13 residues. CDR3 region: CASIRNGGTEAFF. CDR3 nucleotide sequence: TGTGCCAGCATTCGAAACGGGGGCACTGAAGCTTTCTTT.

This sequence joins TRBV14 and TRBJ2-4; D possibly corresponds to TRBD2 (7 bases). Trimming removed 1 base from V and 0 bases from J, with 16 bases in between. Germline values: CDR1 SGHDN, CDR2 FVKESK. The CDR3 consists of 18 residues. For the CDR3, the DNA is TGTGCCAGCAGCCAAGCCGGAGGGGGGGCGCCAGCCAAAAACATTCAGTACTTC. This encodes CASSQAGGGAPAKNIQYF.

The DNA for the CDR3 is TGTGCCAGCAGTTACTCGTTAGGGAACACTGAAGCTTTCTTT. Protein sequence: CASSYSLGNTEAFF. The V and J genes are TRBV6-5 and TRBJ1-1; no clear D. Germline V lookup: CDR1 MNHEY, CDR2 SVGAGI. With 0 bases removed from V and 1 base from J, the gap between germline ends came to 6 bases. The CDR3 contains 14 residues.

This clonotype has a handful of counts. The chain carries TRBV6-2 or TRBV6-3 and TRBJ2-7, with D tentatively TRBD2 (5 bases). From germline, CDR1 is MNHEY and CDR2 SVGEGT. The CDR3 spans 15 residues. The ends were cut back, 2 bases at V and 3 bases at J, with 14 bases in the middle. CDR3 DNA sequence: TGTGCCAGCAGTTACCCCCCAAAAGCGGTCTACGAGCAGTACTTC. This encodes CASSYPPKAVYEQYF.

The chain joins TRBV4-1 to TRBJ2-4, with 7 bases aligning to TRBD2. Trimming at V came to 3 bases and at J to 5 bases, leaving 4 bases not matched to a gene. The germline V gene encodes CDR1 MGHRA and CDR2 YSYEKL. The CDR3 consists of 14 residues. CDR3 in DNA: TGCGCCAGCAGCCACCGGGGAGGGGAAAACATTCAGTACTTC. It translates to CASSHRGGENIQYF.

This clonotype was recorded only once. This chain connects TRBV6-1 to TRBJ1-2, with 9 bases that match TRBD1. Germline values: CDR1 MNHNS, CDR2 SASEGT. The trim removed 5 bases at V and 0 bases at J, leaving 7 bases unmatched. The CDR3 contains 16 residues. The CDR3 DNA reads TGTGCCAGCAGTCCGGGACAGGGCTTCTCTAACTATGGCTACACCTTC. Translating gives CASSPGQGFSNYGYTF.

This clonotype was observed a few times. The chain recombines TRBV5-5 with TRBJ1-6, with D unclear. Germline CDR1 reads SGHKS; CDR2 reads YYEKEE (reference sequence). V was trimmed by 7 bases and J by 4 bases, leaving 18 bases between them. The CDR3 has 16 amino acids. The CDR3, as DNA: TGTGCCAGCTCGTTGACCCCCCGACGGTATAATTCACCCCTCCACTTT. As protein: CASSLTPRRYNSPLHF. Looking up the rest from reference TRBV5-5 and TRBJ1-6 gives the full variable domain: DAGVTQSPTHLIKTRGQQVTLRCSPISGHKSVSWYQQVLGQGPQFIFQYYEKEERGRGNFPDRFSARQFPNYSSELNVNALLLGDSALYLCASSLTPRRYNSPLHFGNGTRLTVT.

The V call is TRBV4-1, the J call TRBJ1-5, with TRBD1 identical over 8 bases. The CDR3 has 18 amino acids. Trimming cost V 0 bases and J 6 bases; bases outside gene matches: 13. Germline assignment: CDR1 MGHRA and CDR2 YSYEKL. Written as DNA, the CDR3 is TGCGCCAGCAGCCAAGAAAGCCAGGGGGCAGGGGGCAGTCAGCCCCAGCATTTT. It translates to CASSQESQGAGGSQPQHF.

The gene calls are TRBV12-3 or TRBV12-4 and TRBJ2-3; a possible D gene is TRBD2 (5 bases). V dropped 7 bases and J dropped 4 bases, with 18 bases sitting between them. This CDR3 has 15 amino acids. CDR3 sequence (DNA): TGTGCCAGCACCAGGACCCCGGGAAGATCAGATACGCAGTATTTT. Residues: CASTRTPGRSDTQYF.

The CDR3 DNA reads TGCGCCAGCAGACTAGCGGGGATTAGCACAGATACGCAGTATTTT. This sequence encodes CASRLAGISTDTQYF. The V and J genes are TRBV5-1 and TRBJ2-3, with 10 bases lining up with TRBD2. The CDR3 has 15 residues. V lost 5 bases to trimming and J lost 0 bases; unmatched junction nucleotides: 3. Germline V gene lookup returns CDR1 SGHRS and CDR2 YFSETQ.

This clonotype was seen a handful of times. The CDR3 DNA reads as TGTGCCTCAAGAGCGGGAGGGCAGTGGGATACGCAGTATTTT. Encoded protein: CASRAGGQWDTQYF. The chain carries TRBV7-2 and TRBJ2-3; 10 positions agree with TRBD2. The CDR3 is made up of 14 amino acids. Germline V lookup: CDR1 SGHTA, CDR2 FQGNSA. Trimming at V came to 11 bases and at J to 6 bases, leaving 11 bases not matched to a gene.